Detailed here is one T cell receptor (beta chain). Per the original data handling: Scientists estimated how many nucleated cells there were by amplifying reference gene primers. The assay was immunoSEQ multiplex PCR, and TCRdb's table has in-frame clones only and misses some. D and trimming were read from the DNA, whereas the V and J calls and clone size are those reported in that table. The top ten hold approximately 1.4% of the sample, which has approximately 130,000 clones, more than 75% seen once. This record belongs to a study of blood T cell repertoires in COVID-19. Study-wide background: The study drew acute and convalescent COVID-19 samples from the United States, Italy and Spain. T cells, B-cell-depleted T cells, or PBMCs supplied cDNA or gDNA.

There are 11 residues in the CDR3. CDR1 SGHDT and CDR2 YYEEEE come from the germline V gene. Trimming stripped 7 bases from V and 4 bases from J, with 6 bases between. The receptor was isolated from a human donor in a cohort sampled during active COVID-19. This chain links TRBV5-6 with TRBJ1-3; D is unresolved. Sequenced material: peripheral blood. CDR3 region: CASRRGNTIYF. The CDR3, as DNA: TGTGCCAGCCGCCGGGGAAACACCATATATTTT.